This TCR beta chain was obtained from a study of shared clonotypes between healthy human individuals. Study-wide background: Samples came from two female and a few male donors aged 18 to 49.

The CDR3 has 15 residues. V was clipped by 6 bases and J by 6 bases, with 18 bases between them. The germline gives CDR1 MNHEY, CDR2 SMNVEV (reference sequence). Study observations and caveats: A handful of donors held about 5% of naive CD4 clonotypes in common.

Remarks on this clone: Its specificity is not known.

Terminally differentiated effector memory CD45RA+ cells were left out of the naive CD8 fraction, which was CD45RO-negative and positively selected for CCR7. Researchers divided each subset's genomic DNA evenly across several immunoSEQ plates. The sorted-subset replicate PCRs were given 150 to 200 ng DNA, which is tens of thousands of T cell genomes. Assay: immunoSEQ multiplex PCR; the TCRdb copy retains only in-frame clones and omits some. The repertoire has about 820,000 clones, approximately 92% of them found once; the top ten carry around 24%. The source material was naive CD8+ T cells sorted from blood. The sequence came from a man aged 25 to 45 in good health. V gene TRBV27 combines with J gene TRBJ1-5; TRBD1 is a possible D gene (5 bases). For the CDR3, the DNA is TGTGCCAGCAGCCCCCAGGGATCCGCTTTTCAGCCCCAGCATTTT. Translation: CASSPQGSAFQPQHF.